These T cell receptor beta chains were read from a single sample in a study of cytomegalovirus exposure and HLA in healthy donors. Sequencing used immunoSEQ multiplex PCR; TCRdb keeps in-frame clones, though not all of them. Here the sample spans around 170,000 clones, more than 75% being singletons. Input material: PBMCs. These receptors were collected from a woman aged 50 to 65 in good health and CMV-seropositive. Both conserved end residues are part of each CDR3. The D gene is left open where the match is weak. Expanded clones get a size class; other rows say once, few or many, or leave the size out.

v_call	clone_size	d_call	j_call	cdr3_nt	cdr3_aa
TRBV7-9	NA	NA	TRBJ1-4	TGTGCCAGCAGCCCCCGGCAGGGAGGGGAAAAACTGTTTTTT	CASSPRQGGEKLFF
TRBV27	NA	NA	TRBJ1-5	TGTGCCAGCAGTCCCCGGGGAGGGATTCAGCCCCAGCATTTT	CASSPRGGIQPQHF
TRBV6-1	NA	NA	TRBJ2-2	TGTGCCAGCAGTGAAATGGGCACGGGGGAGCTGTTTTTT	CASSEMGTGELFF
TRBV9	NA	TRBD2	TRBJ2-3	TGTGCCAGCAGCGGTAGCGGGGGAGGGGATACGCAGTATTTT	CASSGSGGGDTQYF
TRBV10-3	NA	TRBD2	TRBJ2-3	TGTGCCATCAGGACTAGCGGGGGGGTTGTCACAGATACGCAGTATTTT	CAIRTSGGVVTDTQYF
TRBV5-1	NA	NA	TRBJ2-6	TGCGCCAGCAGCTTGAGGGGTCGCGTCTCTGGGGCCAACGTCCTGACTTTC	CASSLRGRVSGANVLTF
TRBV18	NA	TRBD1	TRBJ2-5	TGTGCCAGCTCACCCCAGACAGGGCCGGAGACCCAGTACTTC	CASSPQTGPETQYF
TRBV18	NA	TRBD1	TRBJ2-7	TGTGCCAGCTCACCGGGACAGGGGGCTTCCTACGAGCAGTACTTC	CASSPGQGASYEQYF
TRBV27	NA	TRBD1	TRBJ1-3	TGTGCCAGCAGTCATAAACCGACAGGGGGAAACACCATATATTTT	CASSHKPTGGNTIYF
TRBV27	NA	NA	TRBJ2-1	TGTGCCAGCAGTCGCTCATTCACAGAAACTAATGAGCAGTTCTTC	CASSRSFTETNEQFF
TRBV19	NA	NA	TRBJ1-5	TGTGCCAGTAACTCGGGAGTTAGCAATCAGCCCCAGCATTTT	CASNSGVSNQPQHF
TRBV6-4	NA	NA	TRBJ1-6	TGTGCCAGCAGTAGCGGACAGAGCAATAATTCACCCCTCCACTTT	CASSSGQSNNSPLHF
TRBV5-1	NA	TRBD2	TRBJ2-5	TGCGCCAGCAGCCAGCCGGGACTAGAGGAGACCCAGTACTTC	CASSQPGLEETQYF
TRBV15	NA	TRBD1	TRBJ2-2	TGTGCCACCAGCAGCGACAGGGGGCTGGGCACCGGGGAGCTGTTTTTT	CATSSDRGLGTGELFF
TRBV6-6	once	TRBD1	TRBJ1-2	TGTGCCAGCAGCTGGACAGGGGAGAATGGCTACACCTTC	CASSWTGENGYTF
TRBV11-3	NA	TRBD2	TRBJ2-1	TGTGCCAGCAGCCGGGACTACCCTTACAATGAGCAGTTCTTC	CASSRDYPYNEQFF
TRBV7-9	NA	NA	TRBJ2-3	TGTGCCAGCAGCTCTATAGGCGGCCGCACAGATACGCAGTATTTT	CASSSIGGRTDTQYF
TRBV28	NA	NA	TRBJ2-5	TGTGCCAGCGCGCCGGGGATTCGAGAGACCCAGTACTTC	CASAPGIRETQYF
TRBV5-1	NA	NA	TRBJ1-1	TGCGCCAGCAGCATCGGGGACACTGAAGCTTTCTTT	CASSIGDTEAFF
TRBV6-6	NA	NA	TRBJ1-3	TGTGCCAGCAGTTACTCGAAGGGGCAGGGAAACACCATATATTTT	CASSYSKGQGNTIYF
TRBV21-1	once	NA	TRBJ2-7	TGTGCCAGCAGATCCCGACAGGCGGGGGGATTCTCCTACGAGCAGTACTTC	CASRSRQAGGFSYEQYF
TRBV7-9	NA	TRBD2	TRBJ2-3	TGTGCCAGCAGCGGACTAGCGGGGGGGGGAGATACGCAGTATTTT	CASSGLAGGGDTQYF
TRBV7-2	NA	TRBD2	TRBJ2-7	TGTGCCAGCAGCCAAGGACTAGGGGCCTACGAGCAGTACTTC	CASSQGLGAYEQYF
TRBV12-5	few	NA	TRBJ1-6	TGTGCTAGTGTTTGGGGCAGTAATTCACCCCTCCACTTT	CASVWGSNSPLHF
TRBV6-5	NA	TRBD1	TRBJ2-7	TGTGCCAGCAGTTTCGCCGGCTGGACAGGGGACCTCGAGCAGTACTTC	CASSFAGWTGDLEQYF
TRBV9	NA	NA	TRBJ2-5	TGTGCCAGCAGCGCATGGGGGACTGTTCAAGAGACCCAGTACTTC	CASSAWGTVQETQYF
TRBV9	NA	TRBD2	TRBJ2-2	TGTGCCAGCAGCGTAGGGAGCGGGGGGACCGGGGAGCTGTTTTTT	CASSVGSGGTGELFF
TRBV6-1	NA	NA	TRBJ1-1	TGTGCCAGCAGTTCCCTAACAGGGAACACTGAAGCTTTCTTT	CASSSLTGNTEAFF
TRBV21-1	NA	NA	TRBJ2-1	TGTGCCAGCAGCAAAGACCGGAGGTTTAATGAGCAGTTCTTC	CASSKDRRFNEQFF
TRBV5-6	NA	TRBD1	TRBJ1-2	TGTGCCAGCAGATCCTCTGACAGGGCGAAAGGCTACACCTTC	CASRSSDRAKGYTF
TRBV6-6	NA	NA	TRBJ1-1	TGTGCCAGCAGTTTAGTCGAGAACACTGAAGCTTTCTTT	CASSLVENTEAFF
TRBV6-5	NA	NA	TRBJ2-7	TGTGCCAGCAGTTACTCGGATTCGGGGAACGAGCAGTACTTC	CASSYSDSGNEQYF
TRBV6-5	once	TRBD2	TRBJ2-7	TGTGCCAGCAGCGGACTAGTCCACGAGCAGTACTTC	CASSGLVHEQYF
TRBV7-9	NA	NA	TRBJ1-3	TGTGCCAGCAACGATCCAGGGGGAAACACCATATATTTT	CASNDPGGNTIYF
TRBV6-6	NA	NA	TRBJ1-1	TGTGCCAGCAGTTACTCGGAGGGCGAAGCTTTCTTT	CASSYSEGEAFF
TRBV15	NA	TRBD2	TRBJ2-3	TGTGCCACCAGCAGGCAGACTAGCGGGGGTTGGACGCAGTATTTT	CATSRQTSGGWTQYF
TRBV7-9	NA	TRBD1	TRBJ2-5	TGTGCCAGCAGCCACGGGACAGGGGGGCAAGAGACCCAGTACTTC	CASSHGTGGQETQYF
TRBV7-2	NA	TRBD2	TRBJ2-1	TGTGCCAGCAGTCCTCCCCGCCGGCCTAGCGGGGGGGTGAGTGAGCAGTTCTTC	CASSPPRRPSGGVSEQFF
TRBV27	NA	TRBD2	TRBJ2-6	TGTGCCAGCAGTTTAAGGGGGTCGGTCGGGGGGGCGCCTGGGGCCAACGTCCTGACTTTC	CASSLRGSVGGAPGANVLTF
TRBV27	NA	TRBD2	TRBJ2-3	TGTGCCAGCAAGGTTTGGGGGTTCGCGGGGGGGCCCCCAGATACGCAGTATTTT	CASKVWGFAGGPPDTQYF
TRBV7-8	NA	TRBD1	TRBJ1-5	TGTGCCAGCACCCGAGACAGGGGCAATCAGCCCCAGCATTTT	CASTRDRGNQPQHF
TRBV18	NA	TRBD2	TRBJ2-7	TGTGCCAGCTCTGACCGGGGCGGGGGGGCCATCGAGCAGTACTTC	CASSDRGGGAIEQYF
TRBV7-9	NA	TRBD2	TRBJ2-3	TGTGCCAGCAGCATCTCTAGCGGTTTAAATACGCAGTATTTT	CASSISSGLNTQYF
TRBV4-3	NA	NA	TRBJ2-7	TGCGCCAGCAGCCAATACCACGGGGTATCGTACGAGCAGTACTTC	CASSQYHGVSYEQYF
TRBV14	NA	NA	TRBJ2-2	TGTGCCAGCAGCCAGCAGGACACCGGGGAGCTGTTTTTT	CASSQQDTGELFF